This record covers a single T cell receptor beta chain. Its antigen remains unknown. Unmatched junction bases numbered 3, after V lost 5 bases and J lost 2 bases. Per the germline V gene, CDR1 is SGHTA and CDR2 is FQGNSA. This CDR3 is 14 amino acids long. The repertoire was sequenced with immunoSEQ multiplex PCR; TCRdb's copy has only in-frame clones and lacks some. The sample yields around 29,000 clones, roughly 96% seen once. The sample is drawn from a study of regulatory and conventional T cells in RAG deficiency. General study points: Shorter CDR3s in all patient subsets; >75% Treg-Tconv overlap in Omenn.

Conventional CD4+ T cells were sorted from blood as CD25-low CD127-high cells. These same records also appear under a second study, on regulatory T cells. That study adds: Amplification used 52 TRBV primers and 13 TRBJ primers.

This chain connects TRBV7-2 to TRBJ2-7; 10 bases agree with TRBD1. The clonotype originates from a human donor in good health. The sample was CD25- CD4+ T cells sorted from blood. The CDR3 region has the DNA TGTGCCAGCAGCCGGGACAGGGGCCCCTACGAGCAGTACTTC. This gives the protein CASSRDRGPYEQYF.